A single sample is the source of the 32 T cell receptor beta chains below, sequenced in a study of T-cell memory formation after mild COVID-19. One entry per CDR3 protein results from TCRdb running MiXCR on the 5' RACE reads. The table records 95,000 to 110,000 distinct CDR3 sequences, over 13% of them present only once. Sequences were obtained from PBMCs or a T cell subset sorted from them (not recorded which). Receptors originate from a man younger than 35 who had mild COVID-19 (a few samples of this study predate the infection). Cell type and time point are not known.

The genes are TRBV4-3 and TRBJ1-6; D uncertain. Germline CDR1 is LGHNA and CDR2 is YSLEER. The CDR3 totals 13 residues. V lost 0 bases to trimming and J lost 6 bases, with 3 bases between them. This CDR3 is CASSQDTNSPLHF. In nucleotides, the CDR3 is TGCGCCAGCAGCCAAGATACTAATTCACCCCTCCACTTT.

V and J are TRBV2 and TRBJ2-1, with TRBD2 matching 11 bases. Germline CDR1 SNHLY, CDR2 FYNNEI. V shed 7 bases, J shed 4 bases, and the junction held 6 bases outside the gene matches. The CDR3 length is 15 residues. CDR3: CASTSGTSGYNEQFF. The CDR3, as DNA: TGTGCCAGCACTTCCGGGACTAGCGGATACAATGAGCAGTTCTTC.

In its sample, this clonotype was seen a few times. The CDR3 spells CASSFTSGGTDTQYF. The CDR3 DNA follows: TGCGCCAGCAGCTTCACTAGCGGGGGCACAGATACGCAGTATTTT. The chain combines TRBV5-1 with TRBJ2-3, with 10 positions matching TRBD2. V lost 2 bases and J lost 1; bases outside the gene matches: 1. Germline CDR1 reads SGHRS; CDR2 reads YFSETQ. The CDR3 runs to 15 residues.

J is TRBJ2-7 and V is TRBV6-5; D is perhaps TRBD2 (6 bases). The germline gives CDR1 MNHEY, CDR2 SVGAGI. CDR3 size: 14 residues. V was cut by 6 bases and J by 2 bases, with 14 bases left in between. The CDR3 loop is CASSGTWRPYEQYF. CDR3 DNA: TGTGCCAGCAGCGGGACTTGGCGCCCCTACGAGCAGTACTTC.

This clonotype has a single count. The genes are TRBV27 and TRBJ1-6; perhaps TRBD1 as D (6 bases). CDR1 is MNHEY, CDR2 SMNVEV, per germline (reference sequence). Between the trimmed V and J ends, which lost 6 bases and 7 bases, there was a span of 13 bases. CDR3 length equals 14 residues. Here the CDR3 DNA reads TGTGCCAGCAGAACGGGACAACTAAATTCACCCCTCCACTTT. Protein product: CASRTGQLNSPLHF.

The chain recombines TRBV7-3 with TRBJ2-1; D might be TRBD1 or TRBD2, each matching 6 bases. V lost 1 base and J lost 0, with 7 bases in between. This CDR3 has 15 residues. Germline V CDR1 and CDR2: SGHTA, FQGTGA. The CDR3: CASSLKGGSYNEQFF. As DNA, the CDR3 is TGTGCCAGCAGCTTAAAGGGGGGCTCCTACAATGAGCAGTTCTTC.

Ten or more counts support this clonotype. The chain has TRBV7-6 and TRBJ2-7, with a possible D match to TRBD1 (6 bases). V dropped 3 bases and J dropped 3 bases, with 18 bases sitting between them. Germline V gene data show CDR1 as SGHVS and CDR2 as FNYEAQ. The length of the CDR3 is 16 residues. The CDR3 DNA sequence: TGTGCCAGCAGCTTGGCTACAGGGACCTTGATCTACGAGCAGTACGTC. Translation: CASSLATGTLIYEQYV.

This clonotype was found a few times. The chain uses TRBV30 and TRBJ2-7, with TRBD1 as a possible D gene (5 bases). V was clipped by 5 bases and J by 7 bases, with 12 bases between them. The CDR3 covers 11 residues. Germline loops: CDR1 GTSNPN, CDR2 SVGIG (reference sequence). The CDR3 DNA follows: TGTGCCTGGGGGGCCGACGGGGAGCAGTACTTC. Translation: CAWGADGEQYF. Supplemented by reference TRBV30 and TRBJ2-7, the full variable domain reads SQTIHQWPATLVQPVGSPLSLECTVEGTSNPNLYWYRQAAGRGLQLLFYSVGIGQISSEVPQNLSASRPQDRQFILSSKKLLLSDSGFYLCAWGADGEQYFGPGTRLTVT.

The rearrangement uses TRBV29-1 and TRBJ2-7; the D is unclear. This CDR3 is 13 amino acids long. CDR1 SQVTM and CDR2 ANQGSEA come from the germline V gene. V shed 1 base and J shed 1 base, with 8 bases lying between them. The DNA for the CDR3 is TGCAGCGTTGAAGTCCCCGTTTCCTACGAGCAGTACTTC. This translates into CSVEVPVSYEQYF.

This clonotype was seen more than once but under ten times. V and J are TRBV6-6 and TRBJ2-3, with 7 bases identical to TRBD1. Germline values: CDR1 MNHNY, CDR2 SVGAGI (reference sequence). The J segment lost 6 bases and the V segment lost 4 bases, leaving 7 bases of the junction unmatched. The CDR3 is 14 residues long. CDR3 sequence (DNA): TGTGCCAGCAGTTCTCCGGGACAGCAGGATACGCAGTATTTT. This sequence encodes CASSSPGQQDTQYF.

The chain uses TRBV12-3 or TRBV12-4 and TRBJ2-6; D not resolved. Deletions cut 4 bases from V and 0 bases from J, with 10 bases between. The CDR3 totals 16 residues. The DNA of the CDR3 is TGTGCCAGCAGTTCACTCGTGGCCTCTGGGGCCAACGTCCTGACTTTC. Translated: CASSSLVASGANVLTF.

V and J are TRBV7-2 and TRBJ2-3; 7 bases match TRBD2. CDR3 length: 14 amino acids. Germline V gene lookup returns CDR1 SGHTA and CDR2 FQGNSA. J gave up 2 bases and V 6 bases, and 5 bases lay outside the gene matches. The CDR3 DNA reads TGTGCCAGCAGTCCTGGACTAGTCACAGATACGCAGTATTTT. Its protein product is CASSPGLVTDTQYF.

CDR3 sequence reads: CASSHTGGEAFF. The CDR3 DNA follows: TGTGCCAGCAGCCACACAGGAGGTGAAGCTTTCTTT. This sequence joins TRBV5-4 and TRBJ1-1; D perhaps matches TRBD1 (5 bases). The CDR3 consists of 12 residues. V gave up 4 bases and J gave up 7 bases, with 11 bases separating them. Germline lookup yields CDR1 SGHNT and CDR2 YYREEE (reference sequence).

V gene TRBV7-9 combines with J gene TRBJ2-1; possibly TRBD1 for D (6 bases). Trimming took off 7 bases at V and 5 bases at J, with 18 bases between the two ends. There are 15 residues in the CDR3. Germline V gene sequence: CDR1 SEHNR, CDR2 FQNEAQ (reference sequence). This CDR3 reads CASKAGTIGNNEQFF. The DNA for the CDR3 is TGTGCCAGCAAAGCCGGGACAATTGGAAACAATGAGCAGTTCTTC.

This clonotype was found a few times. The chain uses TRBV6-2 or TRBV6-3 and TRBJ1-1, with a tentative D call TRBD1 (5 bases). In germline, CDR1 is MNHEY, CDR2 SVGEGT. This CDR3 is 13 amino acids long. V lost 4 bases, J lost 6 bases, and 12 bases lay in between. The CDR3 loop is CASSWGSVAEAFF. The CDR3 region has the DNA TGTGCCAGCAGTTGGGGCAGCGTGGCTGAAGCTTTCTTT.

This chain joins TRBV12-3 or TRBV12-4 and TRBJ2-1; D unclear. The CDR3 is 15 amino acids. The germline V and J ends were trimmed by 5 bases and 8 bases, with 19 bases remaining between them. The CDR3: CASSPSARWPDEQFF. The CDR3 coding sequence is TGTGCCAGCAGTCCCAGTGCCAGGTGGCCCGATGAGCAGTTCTTC.

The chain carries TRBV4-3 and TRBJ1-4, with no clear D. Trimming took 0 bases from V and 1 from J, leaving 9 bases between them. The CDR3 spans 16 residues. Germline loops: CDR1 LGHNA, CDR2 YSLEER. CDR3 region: CASSQDPPGTNEKLFF. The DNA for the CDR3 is TGCGCCAGCAGCCAAGATCCCCCCGGAACTAATGAAAAACTGTTTTTT.

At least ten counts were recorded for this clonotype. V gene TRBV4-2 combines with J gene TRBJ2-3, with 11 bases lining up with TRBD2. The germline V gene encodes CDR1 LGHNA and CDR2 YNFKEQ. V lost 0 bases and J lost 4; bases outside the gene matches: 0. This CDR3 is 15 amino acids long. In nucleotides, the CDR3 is TGTGCCAGCAGCCAAGATAGCGGGGGGGCAGATACGCAGTATTTT. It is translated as CASSQDSGGADTQYF.

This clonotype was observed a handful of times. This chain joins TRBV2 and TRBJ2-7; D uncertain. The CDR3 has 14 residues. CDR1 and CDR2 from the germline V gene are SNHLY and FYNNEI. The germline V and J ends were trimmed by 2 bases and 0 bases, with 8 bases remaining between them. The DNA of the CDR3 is TGTGCCAGCAGTGAAAGCTGGGGCTCCTACGAGCAGTACTTC. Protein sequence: CASSESWGSYEQYF. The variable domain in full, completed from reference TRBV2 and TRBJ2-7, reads EPEVTQTPSHQVTQMGQEVILRCVPISNHLYFYWYRQILGQKVEFLVSFYNNEISEKSEIFDDQFSVERPDGSNFTLKIRSTKLEDSAMYFCASSESWGSYEQYFGPGTRLTVT.

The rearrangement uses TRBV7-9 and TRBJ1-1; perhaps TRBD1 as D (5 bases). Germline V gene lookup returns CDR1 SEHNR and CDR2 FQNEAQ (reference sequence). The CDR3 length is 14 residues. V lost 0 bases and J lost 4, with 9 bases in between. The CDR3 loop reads CASSLAGGTTEAFF. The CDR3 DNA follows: TGTGCCAGCAGCTTAGCTGGGGGAACCACTGAAGCTTTCTTT.

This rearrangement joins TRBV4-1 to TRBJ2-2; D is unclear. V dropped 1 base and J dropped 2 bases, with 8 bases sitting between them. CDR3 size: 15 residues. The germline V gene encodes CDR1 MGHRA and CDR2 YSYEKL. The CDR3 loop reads CASSQGPRNTGELFF. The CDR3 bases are TGCGCCAGCAGCCAAGGCCCTAGAAACACCGGGGAGCTGTTTTTT.

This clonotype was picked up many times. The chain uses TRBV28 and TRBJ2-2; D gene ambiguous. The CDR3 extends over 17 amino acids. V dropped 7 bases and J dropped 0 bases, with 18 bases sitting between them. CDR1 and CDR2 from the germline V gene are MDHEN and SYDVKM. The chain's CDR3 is CASNPVASYANTGELFF. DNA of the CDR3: TGTGCCAGCAACCCAGTGGCAAGCTACGCGAACACCGGGGAGCTGTTTTTT.

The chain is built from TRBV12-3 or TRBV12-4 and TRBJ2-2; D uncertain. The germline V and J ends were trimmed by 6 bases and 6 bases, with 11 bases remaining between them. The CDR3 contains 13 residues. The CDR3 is CASRPGGAGELFF. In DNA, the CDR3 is TGTGCCAGCAGGCCGGGTGGGGCCGGGGAGCTGTTTTTT.

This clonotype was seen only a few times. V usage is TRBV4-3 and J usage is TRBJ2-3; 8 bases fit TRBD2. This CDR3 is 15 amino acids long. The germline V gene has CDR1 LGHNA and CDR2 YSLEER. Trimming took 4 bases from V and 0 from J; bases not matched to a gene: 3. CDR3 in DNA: TGCGCCAGCAGCCCAACTAGCGGAAGCACAGATACGCAGTATTTT. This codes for CASSPTSGSTDTQYF.

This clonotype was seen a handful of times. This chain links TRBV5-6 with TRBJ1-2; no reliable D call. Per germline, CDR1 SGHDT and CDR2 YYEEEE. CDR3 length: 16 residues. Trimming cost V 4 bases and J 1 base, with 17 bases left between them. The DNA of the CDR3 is TGTGCCAGCAGCCTGGGGTCGAAGGGAGGTAACTATGGCTACACCTTC. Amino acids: CASSLGSKGGNYGYTF.

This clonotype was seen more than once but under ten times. The CDR3 sequence is CASRGGDLTDTQYF. The CDR3 DNA follows: TGTGCCAGCAGGGGCGGGGATCTGACAGATACGCAGTATTTT. The chain couples TRBV7-6 to TRBJ2-3; weak D call: TRBD2 (6 bases). V lost 6 bases, J lost 3 bases, and 13 bases lay in between. This CDR3 is 14 amino acids long. Per germline, CDR1 SGHVS and CDR2 FNYEAQ.

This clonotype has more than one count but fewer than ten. CDR3 nucleotide sequence: TGCGCCAGCGTCGGACAGATGAGGACAGATACGCAGTATTTT. It specifies CASVGQMRTDTQYF. This sequence joins TRBV10-2 and TRBJ2-3, with TRBD1 as a possible D gene (6 bases). The V gene lost 8 bases and the J gene lost 3 bases, with 15 bases spanning the gap. CDR1 WSHSY and CDR2 SAAADI come from the germline V gene. CDR3 size: 14 residues.

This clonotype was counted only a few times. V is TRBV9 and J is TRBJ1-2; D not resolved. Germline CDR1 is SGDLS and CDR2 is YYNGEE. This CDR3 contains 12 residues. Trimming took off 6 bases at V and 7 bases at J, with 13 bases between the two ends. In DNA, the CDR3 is TGTGCCAGCACTGGATTGGGGTTTGGCTACACCTTC. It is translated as CASTGLGFGYTF.

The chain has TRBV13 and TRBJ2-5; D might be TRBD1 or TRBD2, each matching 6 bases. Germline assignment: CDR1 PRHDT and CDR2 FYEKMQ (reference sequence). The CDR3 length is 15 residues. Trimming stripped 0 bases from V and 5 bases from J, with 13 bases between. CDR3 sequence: CASSLGGGLMETQYF. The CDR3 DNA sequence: TGTGCCAGCAGCTTAGGCGGGGGCTTGATGGAGACCCAGTACTTC.

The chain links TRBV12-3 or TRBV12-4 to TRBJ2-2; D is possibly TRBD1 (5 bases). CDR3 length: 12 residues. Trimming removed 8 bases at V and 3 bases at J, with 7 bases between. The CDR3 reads CASVGDTGELFF. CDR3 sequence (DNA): TGTGCCAGCGTAGGGGACACCGGGGAGCTGTTTTTT.

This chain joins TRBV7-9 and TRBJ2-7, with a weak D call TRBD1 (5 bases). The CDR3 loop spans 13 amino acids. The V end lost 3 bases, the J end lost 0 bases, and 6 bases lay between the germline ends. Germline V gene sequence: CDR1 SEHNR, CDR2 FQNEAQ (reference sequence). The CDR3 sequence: CASSFTGSYEQYV. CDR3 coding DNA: TGTGCCAGCAGCTTTACAGGCTCCTACGAGCAGTACGTC.

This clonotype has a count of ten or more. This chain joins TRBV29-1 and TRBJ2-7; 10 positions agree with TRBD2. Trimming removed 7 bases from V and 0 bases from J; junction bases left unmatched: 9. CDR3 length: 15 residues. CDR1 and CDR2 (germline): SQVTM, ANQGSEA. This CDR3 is CSAYERGGGSYEQYF. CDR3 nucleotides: TGCAGCGCATACGAGCGGGGGGGAGGCTCCTACGAGCAGTACTTC.